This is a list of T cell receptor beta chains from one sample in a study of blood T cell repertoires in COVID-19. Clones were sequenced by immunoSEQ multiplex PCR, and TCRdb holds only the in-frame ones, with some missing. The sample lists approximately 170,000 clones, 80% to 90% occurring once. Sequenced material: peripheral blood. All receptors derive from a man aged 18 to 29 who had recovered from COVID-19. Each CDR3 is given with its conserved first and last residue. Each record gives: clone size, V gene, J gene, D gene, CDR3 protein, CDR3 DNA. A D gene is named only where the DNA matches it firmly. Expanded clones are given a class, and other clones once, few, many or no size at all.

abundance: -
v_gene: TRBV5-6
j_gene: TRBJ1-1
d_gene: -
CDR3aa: CASSNRHEAFF
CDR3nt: TGTGCCAGCAGCAACAGGCACGAAGCTTTCTTT

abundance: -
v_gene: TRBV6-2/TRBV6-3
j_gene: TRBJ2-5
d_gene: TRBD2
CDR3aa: CASSPTSGKGTQYF
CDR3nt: TGTGCCAGCAGCCCGACTAGCGGGAAGGGAACCCAGTACTTC

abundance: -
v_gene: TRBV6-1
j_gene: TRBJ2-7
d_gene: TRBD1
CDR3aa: CASSEGQGSYEQYF
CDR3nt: TGTGCCAGCAGTGAAGGACAGGGCAGCTACGAGCAGTACTTC

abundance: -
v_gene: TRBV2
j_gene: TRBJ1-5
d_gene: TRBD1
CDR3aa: CASKTGGGQPQHF
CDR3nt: TGTGCCAGCAAAACAGGGGGAGGGCAGCCCCAGCATTTT

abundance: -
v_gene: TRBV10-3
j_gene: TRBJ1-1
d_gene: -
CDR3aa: CAITQGRTNTEAFF
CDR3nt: TGTGCCATCACACAGGGACGGACGAACACTGAAGCTTTCTTT

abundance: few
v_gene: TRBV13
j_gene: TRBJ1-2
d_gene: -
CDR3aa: CASSLGPGRFGYGYTF
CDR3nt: TGTGCCAGCAGCTTAGGGCCGGGGAGGTTTGGATATGGCTACACCTTC

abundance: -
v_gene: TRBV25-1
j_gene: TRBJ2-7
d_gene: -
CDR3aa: CASSGTFGGASYEQYF
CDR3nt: TGTGCCAGCAGTGGAACGTTTGGCGGTGCCTCCTACGAGCAGTACTTC

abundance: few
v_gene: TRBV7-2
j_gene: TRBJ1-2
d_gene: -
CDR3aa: CASSLGGGLSYGYTF
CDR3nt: TGTGCCAGCAGCTTGGGTGGGGGCTTATCGTATGGCTACACCTTC

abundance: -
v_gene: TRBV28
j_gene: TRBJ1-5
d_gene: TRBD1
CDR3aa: CASRPGDSRHQPQHF
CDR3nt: TGTGCCAGCAGACCTGGGGACAGTAGGCATCAGCCCCAGCATTTT

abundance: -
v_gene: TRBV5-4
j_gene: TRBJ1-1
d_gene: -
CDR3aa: CASSLPRAPEAFF
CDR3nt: TGTGCCAGCAGCTTGCCGAGGGCCCCTGAAGCTTTCTTT

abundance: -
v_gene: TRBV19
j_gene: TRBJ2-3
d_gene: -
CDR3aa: CASNERRSTDTQYF
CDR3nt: TGTGCCAGTAATGAGCGGCGAAGCACAGATACGCAGTATTTT

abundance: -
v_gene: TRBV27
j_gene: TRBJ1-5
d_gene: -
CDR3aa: CASSLSFRGNSNQPQHF
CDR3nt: TGTGCCAGCAGTTTATCGTTCAGGGGAAACAGCAATCAGCCCCAGCATTTT

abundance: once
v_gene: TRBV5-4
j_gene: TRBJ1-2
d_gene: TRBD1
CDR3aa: CASSLPGGYGYTF
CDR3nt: TGTGCCAGCAGCTTGCCAGGGGGGTATGGCTACACCTTC

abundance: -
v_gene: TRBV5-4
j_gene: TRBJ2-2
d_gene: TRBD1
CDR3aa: CASSLSGGEELFF
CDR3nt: TGTGCCAGCAGCTTGTCAGGGGGCGAAGAGCTGTTTTTT

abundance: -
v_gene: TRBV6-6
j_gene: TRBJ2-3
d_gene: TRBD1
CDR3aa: CASSDRGVTQYF
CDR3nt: TGTGCCAGCAGTGACAGGGGAGTGACGCAGTATTTT

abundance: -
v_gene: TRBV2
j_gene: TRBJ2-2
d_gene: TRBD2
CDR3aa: CASSPPAGGHGELFF
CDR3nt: TGTGCCAGCAGCCCCCCAGCGGGAGGGCACGGGGAGCTGTTTTTT

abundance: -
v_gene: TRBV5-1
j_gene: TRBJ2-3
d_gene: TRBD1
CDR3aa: CASSGGQGMGSGDTQYF
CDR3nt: TGCGCCAGCAGCGGCGGACAGGGGATGGGGAGCGGAGATACGCAGTATTTT

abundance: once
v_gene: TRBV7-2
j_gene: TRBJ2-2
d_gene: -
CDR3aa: CASSLVGPTSGELFF
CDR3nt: TGTGCCAGCAGCTTAGTGGGGCCGACGTCCGGGGAGCTGTTTTTT

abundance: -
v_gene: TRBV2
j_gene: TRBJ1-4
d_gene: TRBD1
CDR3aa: CASSFSLAGGAEKLFF
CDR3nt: TGTGCCAGCAGCTTTTCTCTGGCAGGGGGCGCGGAAAAACTGTTTTTT

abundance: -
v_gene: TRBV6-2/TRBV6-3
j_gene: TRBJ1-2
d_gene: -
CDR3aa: CASSYWGDYGYTF
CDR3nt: TGTGCCAGCAGTTATTGGGGGGATTATGGCTACACCTTC

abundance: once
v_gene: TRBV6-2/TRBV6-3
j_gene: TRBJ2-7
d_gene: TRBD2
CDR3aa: CASSYRGLADEQYF
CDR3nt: TGTGCCAGCAGTTACAGGGGACTAGCAGACGAGCAGTACTTC

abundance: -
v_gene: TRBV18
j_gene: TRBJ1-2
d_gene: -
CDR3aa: CASSPSPEGAHYGYTF
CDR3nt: TGTGCCAGCTCACCCAGTCCGGAGGGCGCCCACTATGGCTACACCTTC

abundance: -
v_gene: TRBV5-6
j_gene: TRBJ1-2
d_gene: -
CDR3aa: CASSLAIGQGSYGYTF
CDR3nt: TGTGCCAGCAGCTTGGCCATTGGGCAGGGGTCCTATGGCTACACCTTC

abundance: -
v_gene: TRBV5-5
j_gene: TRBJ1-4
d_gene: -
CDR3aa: CASSLEPGSTNEKLFF
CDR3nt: TGTGCCAGCAGCTTGGAGCCAGGGTCTACTAATGAAAAACTGTTTTTT

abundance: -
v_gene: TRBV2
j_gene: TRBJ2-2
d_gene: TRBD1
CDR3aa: CASSVAGGDGNGELFF
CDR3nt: TGTGCCAGCAGTGTGGCAGGGGGCGATGGAAACGGGGAGCTGTTTTTT

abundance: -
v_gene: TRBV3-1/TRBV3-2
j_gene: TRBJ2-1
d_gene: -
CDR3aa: CASSPTSADTYNEQFF
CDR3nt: TGTGCCAGCAGCCCTACTTCAGCGGATACGTACAATGAGCAGTTCTTC

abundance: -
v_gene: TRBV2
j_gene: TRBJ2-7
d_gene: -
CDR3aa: CASSQDVLVGGSYEQYF
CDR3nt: TGTGCCAGCAGTCAAGACGTGTTAGTGGGAGGATCCTACGAGCAGTACTTC

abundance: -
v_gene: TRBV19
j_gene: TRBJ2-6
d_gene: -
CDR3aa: CASTYSGANVLTF
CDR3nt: TGTGCCAGTACCTACTCTGGGGCCAACGTCCTGACTTTC

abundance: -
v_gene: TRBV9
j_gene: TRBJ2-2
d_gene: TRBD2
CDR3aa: CASGTLADTGELFF
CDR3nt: TGTGCCAGCGGAACACTAGCGGACACCGGGGAGCTGTTTTTT

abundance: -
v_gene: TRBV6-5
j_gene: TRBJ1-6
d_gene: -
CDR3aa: CASSPIGEALHF
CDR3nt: TGTGCCAGCAGCCCGATAGGCGAGGCCCTCCACTTT

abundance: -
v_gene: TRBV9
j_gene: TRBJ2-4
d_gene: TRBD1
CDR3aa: CASSVEGTGGNIQYF
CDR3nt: TGTGCCAGCAGCGTAGAAGGGACAGGAGGAAACATTCAGTACTTC

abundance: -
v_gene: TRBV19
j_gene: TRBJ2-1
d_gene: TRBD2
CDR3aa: CASSIGGVNNEQFF
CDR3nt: TGTGCCAGTAGTATCGGGGGGGTAAACAATGAGCAGTTCTTC

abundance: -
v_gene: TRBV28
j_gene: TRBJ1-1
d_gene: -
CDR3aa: CASSLFVDAGTEAFF
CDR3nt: TGTGCCAGCAGTTTATTCGTGGATGCGGGGACTGAAGCTTTCTTT

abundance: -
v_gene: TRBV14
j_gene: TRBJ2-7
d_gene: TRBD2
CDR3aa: CASSRNLGAGGPPVFF
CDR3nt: TGTGCCAGCAGCCGAAACCTGGGGGCGGGAGGCCCTCCCGTGTTCTTC

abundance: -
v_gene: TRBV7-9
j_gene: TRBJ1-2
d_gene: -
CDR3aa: CASSFRVVGGYTF
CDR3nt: TGTGCCAGCAGCTTCCGGGTAGTAGGTGGCTACACCTTC